This TCR beta chain emerged from a study of shared clonotypes between healthy human individuals (dated by TCRdb to about 2020). With respect to the entire study: The cohort comprised two women and a few men aged 18 to 49 years. For each donor, CD4 naive and CD4 memory were each given three plates, CD8 naive was given two plates, and CD8 memory was given one plate. To estimate repertoire size and how much clonotype sharing occurs between individuals, the study deeply sequenced the blood TCR repertoires of roughly 5 healthy adults. Libraries were prepared and TCR repertoires were sequenced by different laboratories using diverse techniques, in order to increase sequencing depth and limit assay-specific biases. Between about 0.85 and 9.5 billion PBMCs per donor were obtained by leukapheresis. Beyond this particular receptor, the publication reports: The genetic and exposure-history diversity represented was limited by the small number of donors. Sampling was restricted to blood, and TCR repertoires in tissues likely differ from the TCR repertoires found in blood. Sharing across a few donors was observed for around 5% of naive CD4, about 4% of naive CD8, over 2% of memory CD4, and about 0.4% of memory CD8 clonotypes. Compared with non-shared clonotypes, clonotypes shared by all four sorted-subset donors had higher generation probabilities. Even with the large sequencing depth, rarefaction of the sorted-subset datasets indicated that sequencing was incomplete. Pairwise subsampling led to the expectation that sequencing depth would affect the degree of clonotype sharing among donors. Estimated clonotype richness was generally larger for naive than for memory subsets.

Using the deep immunoSEQ assay, multiplex PCR amplified TCR CDR3 regions from genomic DNA. Genomic DNA extracted from each cell subset was distributed evenly over all wells of several immunoSEQ 96-well plates, and each plate served as one replicate. For sorted subsets, 200 ng of genomic DNA, equivalent to tens of thousands of T cell genomes, went into each replicate PCR. Purified libraries were quantified with a Qubit 3.0 fluorometer, sized on a Bioanalyzer 2100, and re-quantified with the KAPA Library Quantification kit. Every immunoSEQ 96-well plate was sequenced on a dedicated single-read 150-cycle Illumina NextSeq 550 flow cell. The study's processing was this. Because the immunoSEQ output held only junctional sequences and lacked quality scores, the filtering could not match the filtering applied to full-length reads. To assign V/J genes and CDR3, sequences were annotated using PyIR, a Python wrapper for IgBLAST v1.9, with IMGT germline references. Reads were filtered out if the reads had weak V/J assignments (E-value above 1e-6), no CDR3, stop codons, out-of-frame junctions, or ambiguous translated residues. A V3J clonotype was defined by an identical inferred V gene, J gene, and CDR3 amino acid sequence. Percentage overlap between repertoires was computed as shared unique clonotypes divided by the size of the smaller repertoire. Richness of each repertoire was evaluated using RTK rarefaction, the Chao1 estimator, and Recon v2.1 estimates of unobserved clonotypes. Generation probabilities were computed with OLGA for all TCRbeta clonotypes obtained by the gDNA method from several donors. TCRdb limited this immuneACCESS table to in-frame rearrangements with V and J called. A share of clones is missing; checked studies link under half to unresolved V genes, and the rest is unexplained. The V and J calls and clone size are taken from that table; D and trimming were inferred from the DNA. The sample data list 2,500,000 or so clones, and around 90% of these were observed just once. The biggest ten clones account for 0.37% of the sample.

To note about this clone: Its antigen is still unknown. No per-base quality is available; no much larger clone lies one base away.

The donors were healthy, HIV-negative adults with no recently reported acute infections or vaccinations. Only Caucasian adults living in Nashville, Tennessee, USA were represented among the donors. CD4+ T cells were enriched by magnetic negative selection, after which naive cells were positively selected on CD45RA and the negative fraction was taken as the memory subset. Blood was obtained by leukapheresis, after which PBMCs were separated by Ficoll-Histopaque density gradient centrifugation and cryopreserved in liquid nitrogen vapor phase. Purity and quantity of every magnetically sorted T cell population were checked by analytical flow cytometry. Genomic DNA was isolated from every sorted fraction and measured by UV absorbance on a Nanodrop 2000c. Per the germline V gene (reference sequence), LNHDA is the CDR1 and SQIVND is the CDR2. The CDR3 spans 14 residues, from the cysteine through the phenylalanine. The entry retains the CDR3 DNA only, 42 bases that are in frame from base 1. V ends up 10 bases short and J 5 bases short, with an unmatched junction base count of 9.

The specimen was naive CD4+ T cells from PBMCs. The sample's cell subset or site label is to be understood as: CD45RA+ positively selected. Rearrangement joined TRBV19 to TRBJ2-2; the junction holds 8 bases that match TRBD2. The clonotype was recovered from a young man in good health. Some clones in this sample may be carry-over from other donors' samples. The CDR3 region reads CATYPGLGTGELFF. The DNA sequence follows: TGTGCCACCTACCCGGGACTAGGAACCGGGGAGCTGTTTTTT.